Listed below are T cell receptor beta chains from one sample, sequenced in a study of identical twins. TCRdb re-called the 5' RACE reads with MiXCR, one entry per CDR3 protein. The sample lists about 280,000 distinct CDR3 sequences, approximately 8.5% occurring once. The same data also contributed to another study, on yellow fever vaccine responses in identical twins.

Specimen: memory (CD45RO+) T cells sorted from blood. The receptors come from a woman aged 18-29 years in good health. Both conserved end residues are part of each CDR3. The order of the fields is V gene, J gene, CDR3 length, clone size, D gene, CDR3 DNA, CDR3 protein. D genes are given only for firm matches. The size field is filled for only some rows; it gives once, few, many or a size class.

>TRBV10-3|TRBJ1-5|12|many|NA
TGTGCCATCAGAGAGGGGAATCAGCCCCAGCATTTT
CAIREGNQPQHF
>TRBV25-1|TRBJ2-7|13|few|NA
TGTGCCAGCAGTGAATCCAACACCTTAGAGCAGTACTTC
CASSESNTLEQYF
>TRBV29-1|TRBJ1-2|15|NA|NA
TGCAGCGTTGTTGGACCGTTATTAGCTAACTATGGCTACACCTTC
CSVVGPLLANYGYTF
>TRBV5-6|TRBJ1-2|16|many|NA
TGTGCCAGCAGCAGCTTGGATTTTCGGGCCGGCTATGGCTACACCTTC
CASSSLDFRAGYGYTF
>TRBV7-9|TRBJ2-1|16|NA|TRBD2
TGTGCCAGCAGCTTAGGCGGGGGGTTCTCCTACAATGAGCAGTTCTTC
CASSLGGGFSYNEQFF
>TRBV12-3/TRBV12-4|TRBJ2-2|12|many|NA
TGTGCCAGCAGCAGGTTAACCGGGGAGCTGTTTTTT
CASSRLTGELFF
>TRBV12-3/TRBV12-4|TRBJ1-4|14|many|NA
TGTGCCAGCAGTTTAACGGGGGGCAGAGAAAAACTGTTTTTT
CASSLTGGREKLFF
>TRBV4-1|TRBJ2-4|13|few|NA
TGCGCCAGCAGCCATGGACTATCCACGGTTCAGTACTTC
CASSHGLSTVQYF
>TRBV5-1|TRBJ1-2|15|many|NA
TGCGCCAGCAGCTTGGGGGCAGGGGAGGACTATGGCTACACCTTC
CASSLGAGEDYGYTF
>TRBV5-1|TRBJ2-3|15|many|TRBD1
TGCGCCAGCCAAGACCGGGACAGGGGCACAGATACGCAGTATTTT
CASQDRDRGTDTQYF
>TRBV12-3/TRBV12-4|TRBJ1-1|14|many|TRBD1
TGTGCCAGCAGTCAACAGGGGATGAACACTGAAGCTTTCTTT
CASSQQGMNTEAFF
>TRBV2|TRBJ2-3|15|few|TRBD2
TGTGCCAGCAGTGGTGGTAGCGGGCGGGGAGATACGCAGTATTTT
CASSGGSGRGDTQYF
>TRBV15|TRBJ2-2|12|NA|NA
TGTGCCACCAGCAGAGGGGGCGGGGAGCTGTTTTTT
CATSRGGGELFF
>TRBV5-1|TRBJ1-4|14|NA|NA
TGCGCCAGCAGCCCCACGGGATATAATGAAAAACTGTTTTTT
CASSPTGYNEKLFF
>TRBV27|TRBJ1-4|15|NA|TRBD1
TGTGCCAGCCGACCCCAGGGGGCAGCTAATGAAAAACTGTTTTTT
CASRPQGAANEKLFF
>TRBV28|TRBJ1-1|15|NA|NA
TGTGCCAGCACTCGAACAGGGAGGGGGGACACTGAAGCTTTCTTT
CASTRTGRGDTEAFF
>TRBV6-1|TRBJ2-1|18|NA|TRBD2
TGTGCCCGCAGTGCACGACAGGGTTCGAGCGGGAGGGACAATGAGCAGTTCTTC
CARSARQGSSGRDNEQFF
>TRBV6-1|TRBJ2-1|15|few|NA
TGTGCCAGCAGTCCTGGGCAGGGCCCCTACAATGAGCAGTTCTTC
CASSPGQGPYNEQFF
>TRBV7-9|TRBJ2-1|15|many|TRBD2
TGTGCCAGCAGCTTAACGAGCGGGAGGTCCCATGAGCAGTTCTTC
CASSLTSGRSHEQFF
>TRBV12-3/TRBV12-4|TRBJ2-1|14|many|TRBD2
TGTGCCAGCAGACCGGGACTAGCGGAAAATGAGCAGTTCTTC
CASRPGLAENEQFF
>TRBV12-3/TRBV12-4|TRBJ1-5|12|many|NA
TGTGCCAGCAGCCCAACAAATCAGCCCCAGCATTTT
CASSPTNQPQHF
>TRBV20-1|TRBJ2-5|16|NA|TRBD2
TGCAGTGCTTCTATTACCGGGACTAGCGTAAAAGAGACCCAGTACTTC
CSASITGTSVKETQYF
>TRBV18|TRBJ2-2|14|few|NA
TGTGCCAGCTCACCAAACCCGAACACCGGGGAGCTGTTTTTT
CASSPNPNTGELFF
>TRBV24-1|TRBJ2-3|16|many|NA
TGTGCCACCAGTGATTTTGGAGCGGATGGCACAGATACGCAGTATTTT
CATSDFGADGTDTQYF
>TRBV3-1|TRBJ2-5|17|NA|NA
TGTGCCAGCAGCCGTGCGCCTCCCGGGTGGCCCTCGGGGACCCAGTACTTC
CASSRAPPGWPSGTQYF
>TRBV20-1|TRBJ2-1|14|NA|NA
TGCAGTGCTAGCTCGTTAGCGGCGCTCAATGAGCAGTTCTTC
CSASSLAALNEQFF
>TRBV12-3/TRBV12-4|TRBJ2-1|12|many|NA
TGTGCCAGCAGTCAAGCAGTCTATGAGCAGTTCTTC
CASSQAVYEQFF
>TRBV18|TRBJ2-5|16|many|TRBD2
TGTGCCAGCTCACCATCCCTAGCGGAGAAAGGGGAGACCCAGTACTTC
CASSPSLAEKGETQYF
>TRBV3-1|TRBJ2-7|16|NA|TRBD2
TGTGCCAGCAGCCAAAGACTCGGGGCGGGAGGGCACGAGCAGTACTTC
CASSQRLGAGGHEQYF
>TRBV27|TRBJ1-2|15|few|TRBD1
TGTGCCAGCAGTCGACGGACAGGGGACGGCTATGGCTACACCTTC
CASSRRTGDGYGYTF
>TRBV4-1|TRBJ2-1|16|few|TRBD2
TGCGCCAGCAGCCAAGAGTCTGCGGGGGGGCCCTTGTCGCGGTTCTTC
CASSQESAGGPLSRFF
>TRBV20-1|TRBJ2-5|13|many|NA
TGCAGTGCTCCACAGGGAGGGAAAGAGACCCAGTACTTC
CSAPQGGKETQYF
>TRBV19|TRBJ2-6|16|NA|NA
TGTGCCAGTAATACAGGGCCTGCCTCTGGGGCCAACGTCCTGACTTTC
CASNTGPASGANVLTF
>TRBV5-1|TRBJ2-2|14|many|NA
TGCGCCAGCAGCTTGCGGACAGTCACCGGGGAGCTGTTTTTT
CASSLRTVTGELFF